This paragraph reports one T cell receptor (beta chain). V lost 1 base, J lost 9 bases, and 9 bases lay in between. The CDR3 spans 12 residues. Germline V lookup: CDR1 SGHTA, CDR2 FQGTGA. This record comes from a study of OX40 agonist ivuxolimab in advanced cancers. In the study overall: Patients were dosed with the agonistic anti-OX40 (CD134) antibody ivuxolimab. Hepatocellular carcinoma, melanoma, renal cell or head and neck cancer occurred in dose-escalation patients. Partial responses occurred in Three dose-escalation patients, one with hepatocellular carcinoma and two with cutaneous melanoma.

The table came from immunoSEQ multiplex PCR; TCRdb's copy has only in-frame clones and leaves some out. The sample has 85,000 to 100,000 clones; just under 95% are singletons. V gene TRBV7-3 combines with J gene TRBJ2-5; D not resolved. The source is an adult with an advanced solid tumor such as melanoma, head and neck, liver or kidney cancer. The sample was CD4+ or CD8+ T cells sorted from blood, taken in a trial of the OX40 agonist ivuxolimab. As DNA, the CDR3 is TGTGCCAGCAGCTTAAGGGGTCGGGCCCAGTACTTC. Translating it yields CASSLRGRAQYF.